This record concerns one T cell receptor beta chain sequence. This record belongs to a study of cytomegalovirus exposure and HLA in healthy donors. The CDR3 totals 15 residues. The germline V and J ends were trimmed by 3 bases and 5 bases, with 18 bases remaining between them. Per the germline V gene, CDR1 is SGHRS and CDR2 is YFSETQ. Primers: 60 Vbeta forward and 13 Jbeta reverse. Repertoires were generated with immunoSEQ multiplex PCR, while TCRdb's copy carries only in-frame clones and drops some. The data contain approximately 150,000 clones, 75% to 80% of them singletons. The chain uses TRBV5-1 and TRBJ2-7, with TRBD1 as a possible D gene (6 bases). Sequencing was done on a sample of PBMCs. This clonotype was obtained from a woman aged 40-49 years in good health and CMV-seropositive. The CDR3 nucleotides read TGCGCCAGCAGCTCGTCCGGGACAAGGGGAAACGAGCAGTACTTC. Translation: CASSSSGTRGNEQYF. The complete variable domain, with remaining parts taken from reference TRBV5-1 and TRBJ2-7, reads KAGVTQTPRYLIKTRGQQVTLSCSPISGHRSVSWYQQTPGQGLQFLFEYFSETQRNKGNFPGRFSGRQFSNSRSEMNVSTLELGDSALYLCASSSSGTRGNEQYFGPGTRLTVT.